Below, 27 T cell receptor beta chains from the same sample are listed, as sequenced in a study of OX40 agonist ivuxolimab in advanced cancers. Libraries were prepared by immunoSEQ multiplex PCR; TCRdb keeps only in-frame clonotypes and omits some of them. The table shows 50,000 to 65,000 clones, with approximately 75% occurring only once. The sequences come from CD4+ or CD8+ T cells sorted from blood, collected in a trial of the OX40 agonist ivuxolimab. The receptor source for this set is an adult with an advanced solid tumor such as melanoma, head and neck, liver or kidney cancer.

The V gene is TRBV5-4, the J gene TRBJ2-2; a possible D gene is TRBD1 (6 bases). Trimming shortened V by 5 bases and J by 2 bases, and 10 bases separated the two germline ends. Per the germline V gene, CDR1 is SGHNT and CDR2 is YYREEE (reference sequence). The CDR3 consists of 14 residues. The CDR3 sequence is CASRQQGNTGELFF. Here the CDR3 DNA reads TGTGCCAGCAGACAACAGGGTAACACCGGGGAGCTGTTTTTT.

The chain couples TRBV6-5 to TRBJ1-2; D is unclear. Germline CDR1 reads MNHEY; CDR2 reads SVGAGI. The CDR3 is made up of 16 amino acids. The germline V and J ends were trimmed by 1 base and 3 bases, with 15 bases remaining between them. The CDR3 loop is CASSYYVTRDHYGYTF. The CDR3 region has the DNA TGTGCCAGCAGTTACTACGTGACCCGCGACCACTATGGCTACACCTTC.

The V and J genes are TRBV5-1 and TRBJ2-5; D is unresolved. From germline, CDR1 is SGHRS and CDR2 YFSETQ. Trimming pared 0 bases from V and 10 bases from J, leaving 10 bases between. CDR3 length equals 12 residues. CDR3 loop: CASSLEGGYQYF. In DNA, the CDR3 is TGCGCCAGCAGCTTGGAGGGTGGTTACCAGTACTTC.

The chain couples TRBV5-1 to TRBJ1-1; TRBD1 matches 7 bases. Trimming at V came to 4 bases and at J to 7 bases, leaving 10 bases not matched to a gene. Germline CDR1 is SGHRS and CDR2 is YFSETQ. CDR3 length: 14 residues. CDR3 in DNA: TGCGCCAGCAGCGTGATGCCAGGGGGAGGTGAAGCTTTCTTT. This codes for CASSVMPGGGEAFF.

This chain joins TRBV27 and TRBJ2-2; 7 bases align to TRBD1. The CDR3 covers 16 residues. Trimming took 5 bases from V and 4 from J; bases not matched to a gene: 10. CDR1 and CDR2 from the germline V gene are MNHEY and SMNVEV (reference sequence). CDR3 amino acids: CASSTSQGLGTGELFF. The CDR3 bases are TGTGCCAGCAGTACATCACAGGGGCTGGGCACCGGGGAGCTGTTTTTT.

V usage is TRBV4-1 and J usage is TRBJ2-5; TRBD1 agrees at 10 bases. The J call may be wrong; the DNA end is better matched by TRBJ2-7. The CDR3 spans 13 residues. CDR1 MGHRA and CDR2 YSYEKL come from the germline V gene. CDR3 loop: CASGGQGIYEQYF. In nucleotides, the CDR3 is TGCGCCAGCGGGGGACAGGGGATCTACGAGCAGTACTTC.

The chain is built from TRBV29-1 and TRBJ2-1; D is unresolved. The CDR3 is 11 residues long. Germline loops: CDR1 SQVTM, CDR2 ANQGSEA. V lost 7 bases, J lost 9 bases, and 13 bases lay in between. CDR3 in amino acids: CSARPVGEQFF. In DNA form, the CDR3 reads TGCAGCGCCCGTCCTGTGGGTGAGCAGTTCTTC.

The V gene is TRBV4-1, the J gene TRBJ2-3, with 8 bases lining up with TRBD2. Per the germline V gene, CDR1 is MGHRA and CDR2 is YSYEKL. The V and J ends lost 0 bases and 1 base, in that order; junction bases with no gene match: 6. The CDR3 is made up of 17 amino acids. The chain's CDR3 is CASSQDIGAGGTDTQYF. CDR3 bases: TGCGCCAGCAGCCAAGATATAGGAGCGGGGGGCACAGATACGCAGTATTTT.

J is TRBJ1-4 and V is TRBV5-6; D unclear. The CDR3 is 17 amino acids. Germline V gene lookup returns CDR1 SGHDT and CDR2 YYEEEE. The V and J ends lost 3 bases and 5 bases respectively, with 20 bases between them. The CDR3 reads CASSSPPRTVGNEKLFF. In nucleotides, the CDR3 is TGTGCCAGCAGCTCTCCCCCCCGGACCGTCGGAAATGAAAAACTGTTTTTT. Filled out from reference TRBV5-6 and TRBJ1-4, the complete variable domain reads DAGVTQSPTHLIKTRGQQVTLRCSPKSGHDTVSWYQQALGQGPQFIFQYYEEEERQRGNFPDRFSGHQFPNYSSELNVNALLLGDSALYLCASSSPPRTVGNEKLFFGSGTQLSVL.

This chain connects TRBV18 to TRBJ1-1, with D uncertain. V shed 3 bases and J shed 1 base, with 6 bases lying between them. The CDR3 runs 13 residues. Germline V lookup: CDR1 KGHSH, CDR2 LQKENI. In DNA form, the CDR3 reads TGTGCCAGCTCACCGGAAGCGAACACTGAAGCTTTCTTT. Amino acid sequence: CASSPEANTEAFF.

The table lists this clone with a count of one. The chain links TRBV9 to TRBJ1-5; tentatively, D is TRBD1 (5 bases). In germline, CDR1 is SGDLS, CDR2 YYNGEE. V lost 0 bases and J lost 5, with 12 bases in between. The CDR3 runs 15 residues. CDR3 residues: CASSVGGGPDQPQHF. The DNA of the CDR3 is TGTGCCAGCAGCGTAGGGGGGGGTCCTGATCAGCCCCAGCATTTT.

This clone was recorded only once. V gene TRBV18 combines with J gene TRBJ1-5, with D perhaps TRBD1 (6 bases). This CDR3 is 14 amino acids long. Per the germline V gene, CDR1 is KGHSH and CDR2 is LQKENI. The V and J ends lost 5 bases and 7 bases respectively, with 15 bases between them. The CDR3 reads CASSANRQAQPQHF. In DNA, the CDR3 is TGTGCCAGCTCAGCGAATAGACAGGCCCAGCCCCAGCATTTT.

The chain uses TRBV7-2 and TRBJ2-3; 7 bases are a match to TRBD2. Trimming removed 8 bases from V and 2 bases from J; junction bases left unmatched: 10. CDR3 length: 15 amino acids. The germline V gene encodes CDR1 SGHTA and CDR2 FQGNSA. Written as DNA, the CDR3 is TGTGCCAGCCGTAGCGGGCTCCCCAACACAGATACGCAGTATTTT. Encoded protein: CASRSGLPNTDTQYF.

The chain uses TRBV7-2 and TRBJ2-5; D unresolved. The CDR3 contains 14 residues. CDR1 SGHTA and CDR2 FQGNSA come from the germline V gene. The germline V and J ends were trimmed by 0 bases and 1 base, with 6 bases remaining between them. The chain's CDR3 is CASSLALRQETQYF. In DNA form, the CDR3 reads TGTGCCAGCAGCTTAGCCCTACGCCAAGAGACCCAGTACTTC.

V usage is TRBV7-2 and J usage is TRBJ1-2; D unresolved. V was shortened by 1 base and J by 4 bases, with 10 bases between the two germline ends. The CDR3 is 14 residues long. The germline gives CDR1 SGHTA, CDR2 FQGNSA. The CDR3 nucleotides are TGTGCCAGCAGCTTAGTCGTCAGGCTCTATGGCTACACCTTC. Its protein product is CASSLVVRLYGYTF.

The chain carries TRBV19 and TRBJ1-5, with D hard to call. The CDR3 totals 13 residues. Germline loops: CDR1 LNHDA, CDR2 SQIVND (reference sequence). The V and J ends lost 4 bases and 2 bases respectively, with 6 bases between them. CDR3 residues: CASSKDRNQPQHF. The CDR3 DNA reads TGTGCCAGTAGTAAAGACCGCAATCAGCCCCAGCATTTT.

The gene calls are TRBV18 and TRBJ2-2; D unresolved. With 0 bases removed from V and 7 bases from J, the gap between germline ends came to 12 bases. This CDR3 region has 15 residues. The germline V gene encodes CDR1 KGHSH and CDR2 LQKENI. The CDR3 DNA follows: TGTGCCAGCTCACCACCGTCAGTTCCGGTCGGGGAGCTGTTTTTT. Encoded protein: CASSPPSVPVGELFF.

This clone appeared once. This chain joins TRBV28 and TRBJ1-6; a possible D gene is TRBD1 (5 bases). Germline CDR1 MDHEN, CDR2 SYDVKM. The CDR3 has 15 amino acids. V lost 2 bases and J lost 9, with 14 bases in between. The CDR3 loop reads CASSLRQGKGSPLHF. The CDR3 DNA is TGTGCCAGCAGTTTACGTCAGGGAAAGGGTTCACCCCTCCACTTT.

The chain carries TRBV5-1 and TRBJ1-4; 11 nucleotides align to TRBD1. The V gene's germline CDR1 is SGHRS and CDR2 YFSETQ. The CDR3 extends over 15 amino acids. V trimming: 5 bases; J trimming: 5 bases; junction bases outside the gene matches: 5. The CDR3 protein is CASRRTGGVNEKLFF. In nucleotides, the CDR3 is TGCGCCAGCAGGAGGACAGGGGGCGTCAATGAAAAACTGTTTTTT. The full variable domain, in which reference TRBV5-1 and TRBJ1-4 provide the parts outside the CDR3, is KAGVTQTPRYLIKTRGQQVTLSCSPISGHRSVSWYQQTPGQGLQFLFEYFSETQRNKGNFPGRFSGRQFSNSRSEMNVSTLELGDSALYLCASRRTGGVNEKLFFGSGTQLSVL.

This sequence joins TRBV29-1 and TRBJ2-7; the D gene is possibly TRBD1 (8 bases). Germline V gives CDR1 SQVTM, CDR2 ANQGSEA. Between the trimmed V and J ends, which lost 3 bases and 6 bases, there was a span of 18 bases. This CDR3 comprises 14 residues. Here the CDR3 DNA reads TGCAGCGTTGAGAGGACAGGGACTAAAGGCGAGCAGTACTTC. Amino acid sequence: CSVERTGTKGEQYF.

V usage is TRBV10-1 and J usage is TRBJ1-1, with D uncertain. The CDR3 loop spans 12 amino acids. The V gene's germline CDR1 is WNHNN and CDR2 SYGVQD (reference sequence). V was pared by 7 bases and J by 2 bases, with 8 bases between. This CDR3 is CASTSGNTEAFF. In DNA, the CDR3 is TGCGCCAGCACATCAGGTAACACTGAAGCTTTCTTT.

CDR3: CATSRDTQGRGYTF. The CDR3 DNA is TGTGCCACCAGCAGAGATACCCAGGGACGGGGCTACACCTTC. V and J are TRBV15 and TRBJ1-2, with D possibly being TRBD1 (5 bases). The germline V and J ends were trimmed by 0 bases and 8 bases, with 13 bases remaining between them. The CDR3 sequence is 14 residues long. CDR1 and CDR2 from the germline V gene are LNHNV and YYDKDF (reference sequence). Based on the CDR3 plus reference TRBV15 and TRBJ1-2, the full variable domain is DAMVIQNPRYQVTQFGKPVTLSCSQTLNHNVMYWYQQKSSQAPKLLFHYYDKDFNNEADTPDNFQSRRPNTSFCFLDIRSPGLGDTAMYLCATSRDTQGRGYTFGSGTRLTVV.

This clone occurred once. This CDR3 is CASSLLGTDYGYTF. The CDR3 DNA reads as TGTGCCAGCAGCTTGCTCGGGACGGACTATGGCTACACCTTC. This rearrangement joins TRBV7-2 to TRBJ1-2, with D perhaps TRBD1 (5 bases). This CDR3 comprises 14 residues. Trimming left V 3 bases short and J 3 bases short, with 11 bases between. CDR1 SGHTA and CDR2 FQGNSA come from the germline V gene.

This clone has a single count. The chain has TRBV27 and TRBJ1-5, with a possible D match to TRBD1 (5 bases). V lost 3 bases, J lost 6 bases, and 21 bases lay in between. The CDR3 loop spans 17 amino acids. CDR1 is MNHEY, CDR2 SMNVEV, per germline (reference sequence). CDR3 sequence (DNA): TGTGCCAGCAGTTTGGAGGCCCGGGACTCCTCTTCTCAGCCCCAGCATTTT. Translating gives CASSLEARDSSSQPQHF.

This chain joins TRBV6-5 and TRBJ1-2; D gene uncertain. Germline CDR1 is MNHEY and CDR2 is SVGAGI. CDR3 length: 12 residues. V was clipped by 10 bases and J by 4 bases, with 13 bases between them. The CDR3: CATRGMAYGYTF. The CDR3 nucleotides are TGTGCCACCCGCGGGATGGCCTATGGCTACACCTTC.

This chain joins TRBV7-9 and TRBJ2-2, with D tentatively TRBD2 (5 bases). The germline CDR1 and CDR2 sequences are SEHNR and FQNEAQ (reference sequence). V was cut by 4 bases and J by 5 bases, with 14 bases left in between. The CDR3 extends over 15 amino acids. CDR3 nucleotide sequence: TGTGCCAGCAGCTCGCGGACCAGGAGGACCGGGGAGCTGTTTTTT. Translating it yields CASSSRTRRTGELFF.

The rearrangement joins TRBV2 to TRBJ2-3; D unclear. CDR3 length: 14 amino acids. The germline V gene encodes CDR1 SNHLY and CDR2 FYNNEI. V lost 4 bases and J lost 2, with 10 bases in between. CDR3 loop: CASSVVLNTDTQYF. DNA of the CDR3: TGTGCCAGCAGTGTAGTGCTAAACACAGATACGCAGTATTTT.